The 3 T cell receptor beta chains in this list originate from one sample, sequenced in a study of cytomegalovirus exposure and HLA in healthy donors. The PCR had 60 Vbeta and 13 Jbeta primers. The assay was immunoSEQ multiplex PCR, and TCRdb's table has in-frame clones only and misses some. This sample carries roughly 110,000 clones, more than 65% of them seen once, and the ten largest clones take 2% to 2.5%. The source material was PBMCs. Every receptor here comes from a man aged 25-45 years in good health and CMV-seronegative.

The V and J genes are TRBV6-5 and TRBJ2-7, with D tentatively TRBD1 (5 bases). Germline V gives CDR1 MNHEY, CDR2 SVGAGI. Trimming cost V 0 bases and J 2 bases, with 14 bases left between them. CDR3 size: 16 residues. CDR3 in amino acids: CASSYSTFGAPYEQYF. The CDR3 nucleotides are TGTGCCAGCAGTTACTCAACCTTTGGGGCTCCCTACGAGCAGTACTTC.

This chain connects TRBV6-5 to TRBJ2-2; TRBD2 might be the D (6 bases). The CDR3 totals 15 residues. Germline-derived CDR1 and CDR2 are MNHEY and SVGAGI. V shed 6 bases and J shed 2 bases, with 13 bases lying between them. CDR3 in amino acids: CASSSRDSNTGELFF. Written as DNA, the CDR3 is TGTGCCAGCAGCAGCCGGGACTCCAACACCGGGGAGCTGTTTTTT.

Of note for this clone: At one of its ends the junction is not consistent with the germline gene, which may arise from a read error. The CDR3 reads CASSFMSGGNF. DNA for the CDR3: TGTGCCAGCAGCTTCATGAGCGGGGGTAACTTC. The chain joins TRBV5-8 to TRBJ2-5; 8 nucleotides line up with TRBD2. Germline values: CDR1 SGHTS, CDR2 YDEGEE. This CDR3 is built from 11 residues.